Ten or more counts support the clone carrying this TCR beta chain. The antigen is not known. Amplification targeted TCR beta CDR3 regions from RNA transcripts. Initially, a first-round RT-PCR of the TCR CDR3 employed the HTBI primer set. TCRdb re-analysed the multiplex PCR reads in MiXCR, keeping a single row per CDR3 protein. The data contain 310,000 or so distinct CDR3 sequences, more than 15% of them singletons. The CDR3 extends over 15 amino acids. Unmatched junction bases numbered 11, after V lost 7 bases and J lost 2 bases. In germline, CDR1 is SGHAT, CDR2 FQNNGV. This entry is derived from a study of T cells in Graves' hyperthyroidism and ophthalmopathy. The study, taken as a whole, reports: The model forecast ophthalmopathy, anticipating it by a median about 7 months before onset.

Sequencing was performed on blood. This chain joins TRBV11-2 and TRBJ2-7, with 7 positions matching TRBD1. The origin of this receptor is a woman aged 60-75 years with Graves' ophthalmopathy. The DNA of the CDR3 is TGTGCCAGCAACTTCCGGACAGGAGGACCCTACGAGCAGTACTTC. It yields the protein CASNFRTGGPYEQYF.